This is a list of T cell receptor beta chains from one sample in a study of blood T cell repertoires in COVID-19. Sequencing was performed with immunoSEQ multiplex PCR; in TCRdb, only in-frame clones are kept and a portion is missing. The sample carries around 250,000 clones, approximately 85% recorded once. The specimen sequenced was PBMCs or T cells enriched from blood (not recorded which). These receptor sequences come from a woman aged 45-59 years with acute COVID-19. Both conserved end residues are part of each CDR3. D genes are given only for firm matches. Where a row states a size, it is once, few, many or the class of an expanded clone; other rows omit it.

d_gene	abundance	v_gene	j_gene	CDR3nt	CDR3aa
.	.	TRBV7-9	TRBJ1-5	TGTGCCAGCAGCAGAACACCTCAGCCCCAGCATTTT	CASSRTPQPQHF
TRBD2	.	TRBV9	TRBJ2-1	TGTGCCAGCAGCGCCCGCCCGGGGGGGCCGAATGAGCAGTTCTTC	CASSARPGGPNEQFF
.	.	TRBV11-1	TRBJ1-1	TGTGCCAGCAGCTCGTCAACGGGGACTGAAGCTTTCTTT	CASSSSTGTEAFF
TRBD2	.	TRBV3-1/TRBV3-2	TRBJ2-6	TGTGCCAGCGGGAGGGTTGGGGCCAACGTCCTGACTTTC	CASGRVGANVLTF
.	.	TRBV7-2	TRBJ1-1	TGTGCCAGCAGCTTAGGGATAGGGAGGACTGAAGCTTTCTTT	CASSLGIGRTEAFF
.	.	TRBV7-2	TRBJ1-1	TGTGCCAGCAGCAGGGAGGACTGGGTCACTGAAGCTTTCTTT	CASSREDWVTEAFF
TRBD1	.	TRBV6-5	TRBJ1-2	TGTGCCAGCAGGAACCGGGACAGGGTTTATGGCTACACCTTC	CASRNRDRVYGYTF
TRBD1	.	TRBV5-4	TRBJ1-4	TGTGCCAGCAGCTCCGGACAGGGAAGGGAAAAACTGTTTTTT	CASSSGQGREKLFF
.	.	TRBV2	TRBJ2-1	TGTGCCAGTAGGACAGCACGTTCCTACAATGAGCAGTTCTTC	CASRTARSYNEQFF
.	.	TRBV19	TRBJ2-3	TGTGCCAGTAGTATAAGGGACACTAGCACAGATACGCAGTATTTT	CASSIRDTSTDTQYF
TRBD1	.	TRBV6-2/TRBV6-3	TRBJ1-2	TGTGCCAGCAGCCCTCCGACAGGGAGCTATGGCTACACCTTC	CASSPPTGSYGYTF
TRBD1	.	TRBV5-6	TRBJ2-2	TGTGCCAGCAGATGGGGACAGACGAACACCGGGGAGCTGTTTTTT	CASRWGQTNTGELFF
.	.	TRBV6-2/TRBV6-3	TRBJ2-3	TGTGCCAGCAGTGCGGTCCTATATAGCACAGATACGCAGTATTTT	CASSAVLYSTDTQYF
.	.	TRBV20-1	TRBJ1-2	TGCAGTGCCGGCTGGGGGCATGGCTACACCTTC	CSAGWGHGYTF
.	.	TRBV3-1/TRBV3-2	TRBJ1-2	TGTGCCAGCAGCCAAGACACGGGGGGCTATGGCTACACCTTC	CASSQDTGGYGYTF
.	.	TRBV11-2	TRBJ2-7	TGTGCCAGCAGCCCCGGACAGTGGACTAGCGAGCAGTACTTC	CASSPGQWTSEQYF
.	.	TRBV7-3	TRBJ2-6	TGTGCCAGCAGCCCACTTTCTGGTTCTGGGGCCAACGTCCTGACTTTC	CASSPLSGSGANVLTF
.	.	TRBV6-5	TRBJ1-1	TGTGCCAGCAGTATCGGGGGCACTGAAGCTTTCTTT	CASSIGGTEAFF
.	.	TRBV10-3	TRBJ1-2	TGTGCCATCAGACCGACGGGAGACTATGGCTACACCTTC	CAIRPTGDYGYTF
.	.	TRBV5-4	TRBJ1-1	TGTGCCAGCACCCCCTCCGGGGGAGTCCGAACTGAAGCTTTCTTT	CASTPSGGVRTEAFF
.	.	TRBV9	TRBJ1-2	TGTGCCAGCAGCGTAGGTGGAGTCTATGGCTACACCTTC	CASSVGGVYGYTF
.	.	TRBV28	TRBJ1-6	TGTGCCAGCAGCCTCGACAGGTTGAATTCACCCCTCCACTTT	CASSLDRLNSPLHF
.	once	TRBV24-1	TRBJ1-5	TGTGCCACCAGTGATTTGCGGCAGGATTACAATCAGCCCCAGCATTTT	CATSDLRQDYNQPQHF
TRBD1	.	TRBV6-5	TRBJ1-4	TGTGCCAGCAGTATACAGGGGGCAAGAGAAAAACTGTTTTTT	CASSIQGAREKLFF
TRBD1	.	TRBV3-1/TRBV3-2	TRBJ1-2	TGTGCCAGCAGCCAAGGACAGGGACCTAACTATGGCTACACCTTC	CASSQGQGPNYGYTF
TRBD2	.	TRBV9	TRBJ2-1	TGTGCCAGCAGCCCACAAAGCGGGGCTTTACACAATGAGCAGTTCTTC	CASSPQSGALHNEQFF
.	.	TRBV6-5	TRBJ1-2	TGTGCCAGCCCGGACACTTCCTTCGGTGGCTACACCTTC	CASPDTSFGGYTF
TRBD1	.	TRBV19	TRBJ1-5	TGTGCCAGTCGGCGGGGACAGCAACTCAATCAGCCCCAGCATTTT	CASRRGQQLNQPQHF
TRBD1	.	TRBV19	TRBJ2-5	TGTGCCAGTAGTATATCCGGGACAGGGGTAGAGACCCAGTACTTC	CASSISGTGVETQYF
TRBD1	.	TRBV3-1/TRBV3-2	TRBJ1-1	TGTGCCAGCACCTCTTTCGACAGGGACAACACTGAAGCTTTCTTT	CASTSFDRDNTEAFF
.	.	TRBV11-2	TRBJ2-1	TGTGCCAGCAGCTTAGAAGGACAGAAGACCTACAATGAGCAGTTCTTC	CASSLEGQKTYNEQFF
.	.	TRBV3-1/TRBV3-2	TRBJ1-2	TGTGCCAGCAGCCATCCCCACAGGGACGGCTACACCTTC	CASSHPHRDGYTF
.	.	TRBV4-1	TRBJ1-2	TGCGCCAGCAGCCAAGCAGCGACTGAATATGGCTACACCTTC	CASSQAATEYGYTF
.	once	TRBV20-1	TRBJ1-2	TGCAGTGCTAGTAGGGCAGGGGCTTCTAGCTACACCTTC	CSASRAGASSYTF
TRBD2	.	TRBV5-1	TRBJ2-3	TGCGCCAGCAGCTTGACCGGGACTAGCGGTAGCACAGATACGCAGTATTTT	CASSLTGTSGSTDTQYF
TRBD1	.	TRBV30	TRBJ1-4	TGTGCCGCGGGACAGTGGGATTCTAATGAAAAACTGTTTTTT	CAAGQWDSNEKLFF
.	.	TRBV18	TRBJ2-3	TGTGCCAGCTCACGAGAGATTGGGGGGATGACAGCTCTCACAGATACGCAGTATTTT	CASSREIGGMTALTDTQYF
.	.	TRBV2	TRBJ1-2	TGTGCCAGCAGTGAAGCGCCGGGAGGCTTTAGCTATGGCTACACCTTC	CASSEAPGGFSYGYTF
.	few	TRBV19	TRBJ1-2	TGTGCCAGTAGAAAACCGGCCCGGGGAGCTAACTATGGCTACACCTTC	CASRKPARGANYGYTF
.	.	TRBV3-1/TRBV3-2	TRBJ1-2	TGTGCCAGCAGCCAAGATCCCCTAGGCTGGGGCTACACCTTC	CASSQDPLGWGYTF